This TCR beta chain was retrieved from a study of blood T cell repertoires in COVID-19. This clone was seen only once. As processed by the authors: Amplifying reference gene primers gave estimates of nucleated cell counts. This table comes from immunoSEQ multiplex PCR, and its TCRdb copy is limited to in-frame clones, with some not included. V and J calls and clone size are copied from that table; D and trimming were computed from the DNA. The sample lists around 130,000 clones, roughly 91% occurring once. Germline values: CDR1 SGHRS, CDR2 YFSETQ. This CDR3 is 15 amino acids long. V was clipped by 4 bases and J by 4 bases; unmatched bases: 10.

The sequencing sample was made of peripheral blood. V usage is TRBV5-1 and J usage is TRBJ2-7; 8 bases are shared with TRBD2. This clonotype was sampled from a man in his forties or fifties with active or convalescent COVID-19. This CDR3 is CASSPGKTSGYEQYF. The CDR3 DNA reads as TGCGCCAGCAGCCCAGGAAAAACTAGCGGTTACGAGCAGTACTTC.